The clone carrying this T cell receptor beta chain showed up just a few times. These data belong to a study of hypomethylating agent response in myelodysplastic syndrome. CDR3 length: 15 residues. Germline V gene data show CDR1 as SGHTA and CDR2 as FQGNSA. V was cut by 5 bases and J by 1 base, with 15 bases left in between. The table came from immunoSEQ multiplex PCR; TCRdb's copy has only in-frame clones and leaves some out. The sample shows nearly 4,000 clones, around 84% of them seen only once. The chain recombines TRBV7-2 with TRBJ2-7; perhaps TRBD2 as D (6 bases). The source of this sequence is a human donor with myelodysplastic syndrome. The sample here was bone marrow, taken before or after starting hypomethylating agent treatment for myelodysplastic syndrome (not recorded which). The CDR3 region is CASSLDYSRSYEQYF. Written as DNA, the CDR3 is TGTGCCAGCAGCCTGGACTACAGCAGATCCTACGAGCAGTACTTC.